This T cell receptor beta chain stems from a study of tumor-infiltrating lymphocytes in primary liver carcinoma listed by TCRdb under 2017. Looking at the study overall: Hepatocellular carcinoma (four) or combined HCC and intrahepatic cholangiocarcinoma (one) was present in the five patients, who were three men and two women aged 30 to 69 years. Samples yielded roughly 3.65 to 7.5 million productive TCRbeta reads; read depth did not differ significantly between tissue types. A total of 35 or so specimens from 5 patients, comprising about 25 tumor regions, 5 adjacent noncancerous liver tissues and 5 peripheral blood samples, were covered by TCRbeta repertoire sequencing. For each liver tumor, the study sampled five regions along with adjacent normal tissue and blood, and applied TCRbeta repertoire sequencing, expression microarrays and whole-exome sequencing. Technical replicate repertoires showed high reproducibility, with mean shared-clone rates about 0.92 and correlation coefficients above 0.95. The 20 to 25 tumor region samples were profiled with Agilent mRNA microarrays so that TCRbeta repertoire diversity could be related to the local molecular phenotype. The tumors of the five patients were staged as T1-T3 N0M0, with maximum diameters ranging from roughly 4 to 11 cm.

The sample holds a few counts of this clonotype. Its cognate antigen has yet to be identified. Base qualities are not recorded, but no much larger clone differs from it by a single base. Total RNA and DNA were co-extracted without cell sorting from 20-30 mg of bulk tissue using the AllPrep DNA/RNA mini kit. Five patients with histopathologically diagnosed primary liver carcinoma underwent surgical resection in China between 2015 and 2016. Chronic HBV infection was present in the patients, and the patients were treatment-naive at sampling. Each tumor was sampled at five spatially separated regions: the superior, inferior, left-lateral and right-lateral poles and the tumor centre. Histological examination found more than 75% viable tumor cells in every tumor sample. Each fresh piece of tumor and adjacent tissue was cut in two, with one half stored in RNAlater at -80 degrees C and the other half sent for histology.

What the work shows at the level of the full study, not this receptor alone: Only roughly 7-24% of top clones appeared in all five regions of a tumor, which suggests that tumor-infiltrating T cells are spatially heterogeneous. The top 250 clones made up a significantly larger repertoire fraction in tumors than in blood (p = 0.039). Bulk unsorted samples precluded comparing CD4+ and CD8+ T cell repertoires. Because sequencing covered only the TCR beta chain and unpaired alpha chains were not captured, true repertoire diversity is likely underestimated. Consistent with antigen-driven expansion, pairs of tumor regions showed higher repertoire overlap (mean roughly 36%) than either tumor-adjacent pairs (around 17%) or tumor-blood pairs (roughly 14%). The study included only four to six patients, and the authors note findings should be validated in a larger study.

In the germline V gene, CDR1 corresponds to SGHVS and CDR2 to FQNEAQ. The CDR3, cysteine through phenylalanine, is 16 amino acids long. Of all the DNA, just the CDR3 is kept, 48 bases in frame from base 1. Trimming removed 5 bases from V and 4 bases from J; the gene matches leave 10 bases unexplained. Using a constant-region primer and ProtoScript II reverse transcriptase, TCRbeta-specific cDNA was reverse-transcribed from around 520 ng total RNA. TCRbeta libraries were built with three nested multiplex PCR rounds, a slightly modified ARM-PCR procedure. Multiplex TRBV1-TRBV30 forward primers and a Cbeta reverse primer were used in the first two PCR rounds, each of which was run for approximately 11 cycles. Sample barcodes and Illumina adapters were added in a final 25-cycle PCR with Deep VentR polymerase. Amplicons of 200-500 bp were gel-purified with a QIAquick gel extraction kit before sequencing. The TCRbeta amplicons were sequenced with 250-bp paired-end reads on an Illumina HiSeq 2500. In the source study's methods: Quality trimming of reads was performed with Trimmomatic v0.33, and paired reads were merged with FLASH v1.2.11 so that full CDR3 sequences could be recovered. V, D and J germline segments were assigned to the rearranged TCRbeta sequences using MiGEC v1.2.1b. Clonotype statistics and Shannon-Wiener diversity indices were computed with VDJtools v1.0.0. Except for diversity analysis, only the 250 most abundant clonotypes of each sample were used in subsequent analyses to reduce sampling bias. TCRdb's own reprocessing of the public reads used fastp at Q25 and MiXCR and kept productive beta chains. Identical CDR3 protein sequences are pooled into one entry, listed with their most common genes and DNA. The V and J calls here are based on TCRdb, not the publication. This sample is represented by roughly 57,000 distinct CDR3 sequences; 70% to 85% of them were singletons. In total, the top ten clones hold about 56% of the sample.

The sequence was obtained from a man between 35 and 55 years old with primary liver carcinoma and hepatitis B virus infection. The material sequenced was liver tumor tissue from sampling region 2. The cell subset or site label corresponds to: tumor region T2, inferior pole. This sequence uses TRBV7-8 and TRBJ2-2; the central 7 bases match TRBD2. This receptor carries the CDR3 CASSLAGVLSTGELFF. The DNA sequence is TGTGCCAGCAGCCTTGCGGGAGTCTTGAGCACCGGGGAGCTGTTTTTT.